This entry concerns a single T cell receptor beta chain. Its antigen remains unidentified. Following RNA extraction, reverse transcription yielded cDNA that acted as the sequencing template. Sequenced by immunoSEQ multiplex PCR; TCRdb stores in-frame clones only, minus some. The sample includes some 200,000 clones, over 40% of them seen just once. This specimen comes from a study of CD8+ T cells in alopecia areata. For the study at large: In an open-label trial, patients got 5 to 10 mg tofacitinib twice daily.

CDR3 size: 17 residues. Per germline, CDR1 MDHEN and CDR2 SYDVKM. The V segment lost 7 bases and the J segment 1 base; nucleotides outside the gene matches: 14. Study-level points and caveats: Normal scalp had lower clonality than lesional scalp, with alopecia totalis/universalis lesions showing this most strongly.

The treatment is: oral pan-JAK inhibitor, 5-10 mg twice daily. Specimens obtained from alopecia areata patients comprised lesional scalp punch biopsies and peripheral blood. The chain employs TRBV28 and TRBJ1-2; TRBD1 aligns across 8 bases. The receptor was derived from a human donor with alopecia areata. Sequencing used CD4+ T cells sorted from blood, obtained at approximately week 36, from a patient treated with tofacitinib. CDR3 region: CASKERQGRLGNYGYTF. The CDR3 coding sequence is TGTGCCAGCAAGGAGAGACAGGGGAGATTGGGTAACTATGGCTACACCTTC.